The 24 T cell receptor beta chains presented below share a single source sample, sequenced in a study of patients and donors after allogeneic stem cell transplantation. TCRdb re-called the RT-PCR reads with MiXCR, one entry per CDR3 protein. Of 150,000 to 250,000 distinct CDR3 sequences in the sample, approximately 41% were seen once. Sequenced sample: blood, either unsorted or a sorted T cell fraction (not recorded which). The receptors here all came from a human donor who was either an allogeneic HSCT recipient or a stem cell or donor lymphocyte infusion donor (not recorded which). It is not recorded whose cells these are; they may come from a transplant donor.

J is TRBJ1-4 and V is TRBV6-1; D is unresolved. V lost 4 bases and J lost 8, with 11 bases in between. The CDR3 covers 13 residues. CDR1 is MNHNS and CDR2 is SASEGT in the germline V gene. CDR3 nucleotides: TGTGCCAGCAGTGGAGGGATAATCGAAAAACTGTTTTTT. It translates to CASSGGIIEKLFF.

The chain combines TRBV25-1 with TRBJ2-1; 9 bases align to TRBD2. Per germline, CDR1 MGHDK and CDR2 SYGVNS. V was clipped by 3 bases and J by 1 base; unmatched bases: 4. This CDR3 region has 16 residues. The CDR3 bases are TGTGCCAGCAGTGAGCTAGCGGGAAGATCCTACAATGAGCAGTTCTTC. The encoded protein is CASSELAGRSYNEQFF.

The CDR3 DNA reads TGTGCCAGCAGCCAATTTTCCAGGACTAGCGGGAGGAGGACCTACGAGCAGTACTTC. Translation gives CASSQFSRTSGRRTYEQYF. V usage is TRBV3-1 and J usage is TRBJ2-7; TRBD2 matches 14 bases. Germline V CDR1 and CDR2: LGHDT, YNNKEL (reference sequence). The CDR3 spans 19 residues. The junction had 11 bases not matched to a gene; V was cut back by 2 bases and J by 2 bases.

The genes are TRBV28 and TRBJ1-2; D is ambiguous. Germline V CDR1 and CDR2: MDHEN, SYDVKM. The CDR3 contains 10 residues. Between the trimmed V and J ends, which lost 8 bases and 4 bases, there was a span of 5 bases. The CDR3 protein is CASGTYGYTF. DNA for the CDR3: TGTGCCAGCGGTACCTATGGCTACACCTTC.

J is TRBJ2-3 and V is TRBV10-3, with 10 bases matching TRBD2. The CDR3 runs 14 residues. J was trimmed by 4 bases and V by 4 bases; bases with no gene match: 2. Looked up from germline, CDR1 is ENHRY and CDR2 is SYGVKD. DNA of the CDR3: TGTGCCATCAGTGCTAGCGGGAGCCCAGATACGCAGTATTTT. It encodes CAISASGSPDTQYF.

This clonotype appeared a few times. The chain's CDR3 is CASSSVSGVNQPQHF. CDR3 bases: TGTGCCAGCAGCTCAGTTTCAGGGGTCAATCAGCCCCAGCATTTT. The chain has TRBV5-6 and TRBJ1-5, with TRBD1 as a possible D gene (6 bases). The length of the CDR3 is 15 residues. The V gene lost 3 bases and the J gene lost 3 bases, with 13 bases spanning the gap. Germline CDR1 is SGHDT and CDR2 is YYEEEE.

This clonotype was observed a handful of times. The chain employs TRBV12-3 or TRBV12-4 and TRBJ1-1; D remains unclear. CDR3 size: 13 residues. The V end lost 3 bases, the J end lost 4 bases, and 9 bases lay between the germline ends. The CDR3 spells CASSFMVGTEAFF. The CDR3 DNA sequence: TGTGCCAGCAGTTTTATGGTTGGCACTGAAGCTTTCTTT.

This clonotype was observed a few times. This chain joins TRBV4-1 and TRBJ2-1; 13 nucleotides align to TRBD2. V trimming: 2 bases; J trimming: 7 bases; junction bases outside the gene matches: 5. This CDR3 region has 16 residues. Germline lookup yields CDR1 MGHRA and CDR2 YSYEKL. The CDR3: CASSQILAGGSNEQFF. In DNA, the CDR3 is TGCGCCAGCAGCCAAATACTAGCGGGAGGGTCAAATGAGCAGTTCTTC.

The genes are TRBV14 and TRBJ1-3, with D hard to call. V lost 4 bases to trimming and J lost 4 bases, with 11 bases between them. Per germline, CDR1 SGHDN and CDR2 FVKESK. The CDR3 consists of 14 residues. CDR3 nucleotide sequence: TGTGCCAGCAGCCCACTGCTGCGGGGAAACACCATATATTTT. Translated, it gives CASSPLLRGNTIYF.

The chain has TRBV7-2 and TRBJ1-1; D gene uncertain. From germline, CDR1 is SGHTA and CDR2 FQGNSA. The CDR3 spans 13 residues. V shed 0 bases and J shed 7 bases, with 9 bases lying between them. The CDR3, as DNA: TGTGCCAGCAGCTTAGCCTTGGCTGGTGAAGCTTTCTTT. This sequence encodes CASSLALAGEAFF.

This chain joins TRBV2 and TRBJ2-3; 9 bases are a match to TRBD1. With 5 bases clipped from V and 2 bases from J, the junction kept 11 bases outside the gene matches. The CDR3 is 17 residues long. CDR1 is SNHLY and CDR2 is FYNNEI in the germline V gene. CDR3 protein: CASSPPDRGYDTDTQYF. DNA for the CDR3: TGTGCCAGCAGTCCACCGGACAGGGGATATGACACAGATACGCAGTATTTT. Combining the CDR3 with reference TRBV2 and TRBJ2-3 gives the whole variable domain EPEVTQTPSHQVTQMGQEVILRCVPISNHLYFYWYRQILGQKVEFLVSFYNNEISEKSEIFDDQFSVERPDGSNFTLKIRSTKLEDSAMYFCASSPPDRGYDTDTQYFGPGTRLTVL.

This sequence joins TRBV12-3 or TRBV12-4 and TRBJ1-2; tentatively, D is TRBD1 (5 bases). The CDR3 is 13 amino acids. The ends were cut back, 6 bases at V and 4 bases at J, with 12 bases in the middle. CDR3 nucleotides: TGTGCCAGCAGCGGCGGGACGTTCTATGGCTACACCTTC. This translates into CASSGGTFYGYTF.

This clonotype was seen more than once but under ten times. This rearrangement joins TRBV7-2 to TRBJ1-5; a weak D match, TRBD1 (6 bases). CDR3 length: 16 residues. Trimming left V 4 bases short and J 3 bases short, with 16 bases between. CDR1 SGHTA and CDR2 FQGNSA come from the germline V gene. CDR3 sequence: CASSSSVGANNQPQHF. In nucleotides, the CDR3 is TGTGCCAGCAGCTCCTCAGTGGGGGCTAACAATCAGCCCCAGCATTTT. The variable domain in full, completed from reference TRBV7-2 and TRBJ1-5, reads GAGVSQSPSNKVTEKGKDVELRCDPISGHTALYWYRQSLGQGLEFLIYFQGNSAPDKSGLPSDRFSAERTGGSVSTLTIQRTQQEDSAVYLCASSSSVGANNQPQHFGDGTRLSIL.

The V gene is TRBV27, the J gene TRBJ2-7; 8 nucleotides match TRBD2. This CDR3 spans 12 amino acids. The ends lost 6 bases at V and 2 bases at J; junction bases unmatched: 0. Germline V gene data show CDR1 as MNHEY and CDR2 as SMNVEV (reference sequence). The DNA of the CDR3 is TGTGCCAGCAGGGGACTAGCCTACGAGCAGTACTTC. It yields the protein CASRGLAYEQYF.

The chain carries TRBV9 and TRBJ1-1; D is possibly TRBD1 (5 bases). The germline CDR1 and CDR2 sequences are SGDLS and YYNGEE. The CDR3 is made up of 16 amino acids. The ends were cut back, 4 bases at V and 0 bases at J, with 16 bases in the middle. CDR3 sequence (DNA): TGTGCCAGCAGCCGTGGGGCAGGACCTATGAACACTGAAGCTTTCTTT. The encoded protein is CASSRGAGPMNTEAFF.

The chain uses TRBV5-6 and TRBJ1-2; TRBD1 is a possible D gene (5 bases). The germline gives CDR1 SGHDT, CDR2 YYEEEE. V was pared by 0 bases and J by 4 bases, with 7 bases between. This CDR3 region has 13 residues. The CDR3 reads CASSLGTLYGYTF. The CDR3, as DNA: TGTGCCAGCAGCTTGGGGACACTCTATGGCTACACCTTC.

The chain uses TRBV5-1 and TRBJ2-1; D is possibly TRBD2 (6 bases). The V gene lost 5 bases and the J gene lost 4 bases, with 13 bases spanning the gap. Germline V lookup: CDR1 SGHRS, CDR2 YFSETQ. This CDR3 contains 14 residues. CDR3 sequence reads: CASSPGDYYNEQFF. Written as DNA, the CDR3 is TGCGCCAGCAGTCCGGGAGACTATTACAATGAGCAGTTCTTC.

This clonotype showed up just a few times. The chain couples TRBV2 to TRBJ1-1; D is unresolved. The CDR3 consists of 13 residues. CDR1 is SNHLY, CDR2 FYNNEI, per germline. Between the trimmed V and J ends, which lost 2 bases and 8 bases, there was a span of 12 bases. Here the CDR3 reads CASSEFNFNEAFF. As DNA, the CDR3 is TGTGCCAGCAGTGAATTTAACTTTAACGAAGCTTTCTTT.

The genes are TRBV18 and TRBJ2-1; no clear D. Between the trimmed V and J ends, which lost 2 bases and 6 bases, there was a span of 11 bases. The CDR3 sequence is 14 residues long. Germline V gene sequence: CDR1 KGHSH, CDR2 LQKENI. CDR3 in amino acids: CASSPLSASNEQFF. The DNA of the CDR3 is TGTGCCAGCTCACCATTGAGTGCTTCCAATGAGCAGTTCTTC. The variable domain in full, with the rest retrieved from reference TRBV18 and TRBJ2-1, is NAGVMQNPRHLVRRRGQEARLRCSPMKGHSHVYWYRQLPEEGLKFMVYLQKENIIDESGMPKERFSAEFPKEGPSILRIQQVVRGDSAAYFCASSPLSASNEQFFGPGTRLTVL.

This clonotype was counted only a few times. This chain links TRBV2 with TRBJ1-1, with 8 bases that match TRBD1. CDR1 and CDR2 (germline): SNHLY, FYNNEI. V shed 8 bases, J shed 3 bases, and the junction held 8 bases outside the gene matches. The CDR3 totals 14 residues. CDR3 nucleotides: TGTGCCAGCGCCCCCACAGGGGGTCACACTGAAGCTTTCTTT. This sequence encodes CASAPTGGHTEAFF.

The V gene is TRBV6-2 or TRBV6-3, the J gene TRBJ2-7; possibly TRBD2 for D (6 bases). The CDR3 runs 16 residues. Trimming left V 4 bases short and J 1 base short, with 17 bases between. From germline, CDR1 is MNHEY and CDR2 SVGEGT. The CDR3 here is CASSSRPGRGSYEQYF. Written as DNA, the CDR3 is TGTGCCAGCAGTTCGCGACCGGGACGGGGGTCCTACGAGCAGTACTTC.

This clonotype was recorded a few times. CDR3 in DNA: TGTGCCAGCAGCTTAGTAGCCGGACAGGGCTATGGCTACACCTTC. Translating gives CASSLVAGQGYGYTF. The chain recombines TRBV7-9 with TRBJ1-2, with 8 nucleotides matching TRBD1. The CDR3 sequence is 15 residues long. The germline gives CDR1 SEHNR, CDR2 FQNEAQ (reference sequence). V shed 1 base and J 4 bases; nucleotides not matched to a gene: 5.

This clonotype was counted a few times. This chain uses TRBV12-3 or TRBV12-4 with TRBJ1-2, with 8 bases aligning to TRBD1. The CDR3 consists of 18 residues. Trimming removed 2 bases from V and 6 bases from J; junction bases left unmatched: 17. Here the CDR3 reads CASSLQPQPGTGFNGYTF. The CDR3 coding sequence is TGTGCCAGCAGTTTACAGCCGCAGCCCGGGACAGGATTTAATGGCTACACCTTC.

This sequence joins TRBV5-6 and TRBJ2-1; D is ambiguous. Germline lookup yields CDR1 SGHDT and CDR2 YYEEEE. The length of the CDR3 is 13 residues. V gave up 1 base and J gave up 6 bases, with 8 bases separating them. CDR3 sequence: CASSLLYPNEQFF. CDR3 bases: TGTGCCAGCAGCTTGCTTTACCCCAATGAGCAGTTCTTC. Based on the CDR3 plus reference TRBV5-6 and TRBJ2-1, the full variable domain is DAGVTQSPTHLIKTRGQQVTLRCSPKSGHDTVSWYQQALGQGPQFIFQYYEEEERQRGNFPDRFSGHQFPNYSSELNVNALLLGDSALYLCASSLLYPNEQFFGPGTRLTVL.